This T cell receptor beta chain was identified in a study of blood T cell repertoires in COVID-19. Study-wide context: Sites across the United States, Italy and Spain contributed samples from acute and convalescent COVID-19. The analysed material was cDNA or gDNA that came from T cells, B-cell-depleted T cells, or PBMCs.

Here immunoSEQ multiplex PCR was the method, and the copy in TCRdb shows in-frame clones only, minus some. The table records fewer than 110,000 clones, 85% to 95% of them present only once. The germline CDR1 and CDR2 sequences are GTSNPN and SVGIG (reference sequence). The CDR3 runs 12 residues. V lost 2 bases and J lost 0, with 5 bases in between. This TCR was recovered from a man between 50 and 59 years old with active COVID-19. This chain joins TRBV30 and TRBJ2-7; D uncertain. Sequencing was carried out using peripheral blood. The CDR3 coding sequence is TGTGCCTGGAGTTTCAACTCCTACGAGCAGTACTTC. Its translation is CAWSFNSYEQYF. The full variable domain, in which reference TRBV30 and TRBJ2-7 provide the parts outside the CDR3, is SQTIHQWPATLVQPVGSPLSLECTVEGTSNPNLYWYRQAAGRGLQLLFYSVGIGQISSEVPQNLSASRPQDRQFILSSKKLLLSDSGFYLCAWSFNSYEQYFGPGTRLTVT.